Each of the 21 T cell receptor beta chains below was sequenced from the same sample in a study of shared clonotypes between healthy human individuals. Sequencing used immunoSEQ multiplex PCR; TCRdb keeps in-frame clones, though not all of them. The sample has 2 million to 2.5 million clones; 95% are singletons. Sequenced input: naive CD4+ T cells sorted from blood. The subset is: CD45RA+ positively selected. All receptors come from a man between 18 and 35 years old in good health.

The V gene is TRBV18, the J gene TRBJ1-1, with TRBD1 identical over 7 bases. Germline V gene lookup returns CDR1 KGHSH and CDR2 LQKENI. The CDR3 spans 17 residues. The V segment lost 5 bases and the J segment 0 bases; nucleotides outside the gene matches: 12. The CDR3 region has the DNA TGTGCCAGCTCATTGTCGGGACAGAGAATCATGAACACTGAAGCTTTCTTT. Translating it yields CASSLSGQRIMNTEAFF.

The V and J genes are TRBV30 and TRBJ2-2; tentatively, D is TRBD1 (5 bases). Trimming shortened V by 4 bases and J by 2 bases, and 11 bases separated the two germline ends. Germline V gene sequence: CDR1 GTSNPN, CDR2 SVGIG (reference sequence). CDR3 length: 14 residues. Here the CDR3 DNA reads TGTGCCTGGAACCCCGACAGTAACACCGGGGAGCTGTTTTTT. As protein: CAWNPDSNTGELFF.

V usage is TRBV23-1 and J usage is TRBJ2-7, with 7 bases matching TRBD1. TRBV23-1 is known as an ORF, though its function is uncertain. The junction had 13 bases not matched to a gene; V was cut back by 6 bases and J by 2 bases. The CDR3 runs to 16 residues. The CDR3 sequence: CASSPAPDRTTYEQYF. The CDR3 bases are TGCGCCAGCAGCCCCGCCCCGGACAGGACGACCTACGAGCAGTACTTC.

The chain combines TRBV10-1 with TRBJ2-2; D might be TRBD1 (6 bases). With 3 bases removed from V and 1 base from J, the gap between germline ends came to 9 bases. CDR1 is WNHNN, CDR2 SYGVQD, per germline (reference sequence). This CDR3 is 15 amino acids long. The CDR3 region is CASSDPGQNTGELFF. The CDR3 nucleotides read TGCGCCAGCAGTGATCCGGGACAGAACACCGGGGAGCTGTTTTTT.

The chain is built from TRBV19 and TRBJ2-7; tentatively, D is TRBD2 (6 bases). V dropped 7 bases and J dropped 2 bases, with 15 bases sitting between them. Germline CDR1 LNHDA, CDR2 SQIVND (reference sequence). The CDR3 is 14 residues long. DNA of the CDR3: TGTGCCAGTACCGTCCCCAAGCGGGCCTACGAGCAGTACTTC. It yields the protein CASTVPKRAYEQYF.

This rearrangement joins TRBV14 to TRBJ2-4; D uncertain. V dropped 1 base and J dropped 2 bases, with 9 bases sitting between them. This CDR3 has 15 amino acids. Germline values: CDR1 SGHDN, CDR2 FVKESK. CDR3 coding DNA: TGTGCCAGCAGCCAAGGGGCAGCAACCAAAAACATTCAGTACTTC. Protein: CASSQGAATKNIQYF.

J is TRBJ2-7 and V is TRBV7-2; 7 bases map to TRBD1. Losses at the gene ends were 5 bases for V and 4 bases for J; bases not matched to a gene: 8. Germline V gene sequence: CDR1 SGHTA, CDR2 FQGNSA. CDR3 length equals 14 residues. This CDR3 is CASSRDSRGYEQYF. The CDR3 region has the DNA TGTGCCAGCAGCCGTGACTCCAGGGGGTACGAGCAGTACTTC.

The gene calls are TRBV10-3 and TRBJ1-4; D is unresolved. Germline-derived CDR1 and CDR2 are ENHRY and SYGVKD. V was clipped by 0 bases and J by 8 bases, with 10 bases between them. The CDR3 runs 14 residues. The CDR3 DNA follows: TGTGCCATCAGTGAGTCTGGGCCGGACGAAAAACTGTTTTTT. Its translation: CAISESGPDEKLFF.

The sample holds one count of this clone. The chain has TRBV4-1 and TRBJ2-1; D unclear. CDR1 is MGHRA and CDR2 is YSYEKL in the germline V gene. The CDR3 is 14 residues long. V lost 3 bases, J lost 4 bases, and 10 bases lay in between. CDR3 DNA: TGCGCCAGCAGCCATGGCGACACGTACAATGAGCAGTTCTTC. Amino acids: CASSHGDTYNEQFF.

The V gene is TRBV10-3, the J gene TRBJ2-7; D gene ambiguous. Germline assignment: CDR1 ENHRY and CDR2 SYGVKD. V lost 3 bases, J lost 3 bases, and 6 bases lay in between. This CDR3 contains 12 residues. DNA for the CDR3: TGTGCCATCAGTGATGGGGACTACGAGCAGTACTTC. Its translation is CAISDGDYEQYF.

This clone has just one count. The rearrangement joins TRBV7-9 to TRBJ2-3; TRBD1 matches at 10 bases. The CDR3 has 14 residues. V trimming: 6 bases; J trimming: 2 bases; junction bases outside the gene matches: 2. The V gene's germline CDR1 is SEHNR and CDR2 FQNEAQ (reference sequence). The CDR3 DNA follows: TGTGCCAGCAGGACAGGGGGCCCCACAGATACGCAGTATTTT. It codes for CASRTGGPTDTQYF.

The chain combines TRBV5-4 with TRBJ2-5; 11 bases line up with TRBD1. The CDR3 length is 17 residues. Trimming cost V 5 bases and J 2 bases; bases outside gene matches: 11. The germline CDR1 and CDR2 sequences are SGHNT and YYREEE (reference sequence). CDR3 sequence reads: CASSWAGQGAWQETQYF. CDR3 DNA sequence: TGTGCCAGCAGTTGGGCCGGACAGGGGGCTTGGCAAGAGACCCAGTACTTC.

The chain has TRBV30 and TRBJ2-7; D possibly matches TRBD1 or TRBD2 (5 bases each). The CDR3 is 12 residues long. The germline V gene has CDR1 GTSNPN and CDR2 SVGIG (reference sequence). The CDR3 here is CATPRGDYEQYF. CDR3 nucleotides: TGTGCTACCCCACGAGGGGATTACGAGCAGTACTTC.

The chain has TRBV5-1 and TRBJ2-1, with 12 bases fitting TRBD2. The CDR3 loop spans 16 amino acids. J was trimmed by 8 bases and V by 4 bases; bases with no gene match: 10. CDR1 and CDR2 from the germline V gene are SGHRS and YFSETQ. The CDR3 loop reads CASSLPKLAGGDEQFF. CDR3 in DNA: TGCGCCAGCAGCCTGCCGAAACTAGCGGGGGGTGATGAGCAGTTCTTC.

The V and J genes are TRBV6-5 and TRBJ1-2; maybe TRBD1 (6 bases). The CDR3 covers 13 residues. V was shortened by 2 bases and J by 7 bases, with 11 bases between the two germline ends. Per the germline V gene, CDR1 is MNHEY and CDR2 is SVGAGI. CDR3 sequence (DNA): TGTGCCAGCAGTTACAGGGGGAGGAGTGGCTACACCTTC. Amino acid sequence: CASSYRGRSGYTF.

This CDR3 reads CASSQVWRDNSPLHF. CDR3 nucleotides: TGCGCCAGCAGCCAAGTGTGGCGGGATAATTCACCCCTCCACTTT. The rearrangement links TRBV4-1 to TRBJ1-6, with unresolved D. This CDR3 is built from 15 residues. Trimming took 1 base from V and 5 from J, leaving 9 bases between them. Germline CDR1 and CDR2: MGHRA and YSYEKL.

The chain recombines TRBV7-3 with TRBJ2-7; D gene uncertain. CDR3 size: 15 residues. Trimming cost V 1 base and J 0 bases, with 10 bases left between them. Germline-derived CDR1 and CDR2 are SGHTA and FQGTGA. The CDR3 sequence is CASSLNPGYSYEQYF. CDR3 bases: TGTGCCAGCAGCTTAAATCCAGGCTACTCCTACGAGCAGTACTTC.

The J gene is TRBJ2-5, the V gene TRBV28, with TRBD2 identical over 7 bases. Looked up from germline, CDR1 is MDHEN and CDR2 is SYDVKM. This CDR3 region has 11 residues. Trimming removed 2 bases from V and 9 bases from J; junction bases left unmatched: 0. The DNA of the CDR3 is TGTGCCAGCAGTTTAGCGGGGGCCCAGTACTTC. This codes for CASSLAGAQYF.

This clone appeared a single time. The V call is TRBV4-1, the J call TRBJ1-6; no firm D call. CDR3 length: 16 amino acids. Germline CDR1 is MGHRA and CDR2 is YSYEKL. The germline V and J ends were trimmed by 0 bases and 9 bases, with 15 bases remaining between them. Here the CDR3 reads CASSQDPPRIVSPLHF. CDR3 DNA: TGCGCCAGCAGCCAAGATCCCCCCCGGATCGTTTCACCCCTCCACTTT.

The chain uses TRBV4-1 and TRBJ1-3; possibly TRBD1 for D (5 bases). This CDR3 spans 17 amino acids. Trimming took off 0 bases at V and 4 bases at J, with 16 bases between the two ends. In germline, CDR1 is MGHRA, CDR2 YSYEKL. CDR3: CASSQDSGAAGGNTIYF. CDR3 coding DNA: TGCGCCAGCAGCCAAGACTCCGGGGCCGCAGGGGGAAACACCATATATTTT.

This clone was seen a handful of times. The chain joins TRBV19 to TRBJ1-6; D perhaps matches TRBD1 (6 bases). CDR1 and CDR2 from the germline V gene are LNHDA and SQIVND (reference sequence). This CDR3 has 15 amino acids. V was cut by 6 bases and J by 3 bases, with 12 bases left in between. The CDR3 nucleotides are TGTGCCAGTAGAGAAGGGGGAGGCTATAATTCACCCCTCCACTTT. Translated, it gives CASREGGGYNSPLHF. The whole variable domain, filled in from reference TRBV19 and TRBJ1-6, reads DGGITQSPKYLFRKEGQNVTLSCEQNLNHDAMYWYRQDPGQGLRLIYYSQIVNDFQKGDIAEGYSVSREKKESFPLTVTSAQKNPTAFYLCASREGGGYNSPLHFGNGTRLTVT.